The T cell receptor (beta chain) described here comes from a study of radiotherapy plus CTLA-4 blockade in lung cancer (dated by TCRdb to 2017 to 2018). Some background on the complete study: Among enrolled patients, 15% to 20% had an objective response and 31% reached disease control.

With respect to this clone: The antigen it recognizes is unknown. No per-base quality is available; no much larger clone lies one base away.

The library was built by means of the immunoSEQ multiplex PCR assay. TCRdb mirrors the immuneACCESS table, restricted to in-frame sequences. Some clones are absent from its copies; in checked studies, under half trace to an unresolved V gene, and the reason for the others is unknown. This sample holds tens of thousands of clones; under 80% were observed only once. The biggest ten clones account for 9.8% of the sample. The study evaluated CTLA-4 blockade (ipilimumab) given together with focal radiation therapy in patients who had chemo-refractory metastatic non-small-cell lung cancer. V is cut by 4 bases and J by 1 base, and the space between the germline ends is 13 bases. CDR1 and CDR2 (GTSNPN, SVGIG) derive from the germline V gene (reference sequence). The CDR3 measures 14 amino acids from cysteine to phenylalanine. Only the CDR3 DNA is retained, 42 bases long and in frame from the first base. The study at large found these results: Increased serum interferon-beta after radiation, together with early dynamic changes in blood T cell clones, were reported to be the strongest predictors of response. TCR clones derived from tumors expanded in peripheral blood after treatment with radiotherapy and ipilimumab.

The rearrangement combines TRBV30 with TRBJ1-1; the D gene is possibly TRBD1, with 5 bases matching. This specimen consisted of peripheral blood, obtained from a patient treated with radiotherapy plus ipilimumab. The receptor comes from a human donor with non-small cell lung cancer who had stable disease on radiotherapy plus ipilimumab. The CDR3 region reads CAWKDKSTNTEAFF. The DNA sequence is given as TGTGCCTGGAAGGACAAATCTACGAACACTGAAGCTTTCTTT.